A selection of T cell receptor beta chains follows, all from one sample in a study of CD4 and CD8 cells across lung adenocarcinoma regions. From the PCR reads, TCRdb called clonotypes with MiXCR, one entry per CDR3 protein. The sample shows tens of thousands of distinct CDR3 sequences, approximately 50% of them seen only once. The sample taken for sequencing was CD8+ T cells from the center of a lung tumor. The receptors were gathered from a female donor with lung adenocarcinoma. The CD4 and CD8 labels of this study may be unreliable. The CDR3 runs from the conserved cysteine through the conserved F or W. The D gene is left open where the match is weak. Clone size appears in some rows only: once, few, many, or a class for an expanded clone.

medium-sized | TRBJ2-5 | TRBV6-1 | TRBD2 | TGTGCCAGCAGTACACTAGCGGGAGGGGGGGAGACCCAGTACTTC | CASSTLAGGGETQYF
few | TRBJ2-1 | TRBV11-3 | - | TGTGCCAGCAGCCCCCCGTTGGGGACAGAGCAGTTCTTC | CASSPPLGTEQFF
- | TRBJ2-4 | TRBV27 | - | TGTGCCAGCAGTCGACGGTTCCTAGAGATTCAGTACTTC | CASSRRFLEIQYF
- | TRBJ2-1 | TRBV27 | - | TGTGCCAGCAGTTTATCCCCAGGGATTTACAATGAGCAGTTCTTC | CASSLSPGIYNEQFF
- | TRBJ2-1 | TRBV20-1 | - | TGCAGTGCTAGAGGGGTAGCCAATGAGCAGTTCTTC | CSARGVANEQFF
once | TRBJ2-5 | TRBV28 | TRBD1 | TGTGCCAGCAGCGAAAAATCCCGACAGGGAAGGTACTTC | CASSEKSRQGRYF
- | TRBJ2-4 | TRBV6-1 | - | TGTGGCGGCACGGGGCGGTGTGGCAAAAATATTCAGTACTTC | CGGTGRCGKNIQYF
- | TRBJ2-3 | TRBV7-9 | - | TGTGCCAGCAGCGCGGGGCGCGCGGGCCCTCGCCAAGATACCCAGTATTTT | CASSAGRAGPRQDTQYF
- | TRBJ2-3 | TRBV6-1 | TRBD1 | TGTGCCTGCAGGGGGCTGGGGGGCCGTAGCAAAAATACGCAGTATTTT | CACRGLGGRSKNTQYF
- | TRBJ2-1 | TRBV19 | TRBD2 | TGTGCCAGTAGTATGGGAGGCGGGAGCAGGAATGAGCAGTTCTTC | CASSMGGGSRNEQFF
few | TRBJ2-1 | TRBV6-5 | - | TGTGCCAGCAGTTACTCCTTGGGGGGTGAGCAGTTCTTC | CASSYSLGGEQFF